This paragraph reports one T cell receptor beta chain. Germline CDR1 reads ENHRY; CDR2 reads SYGVKD. This CDR3 is built from 15 residues. V was pared by 10 bases and J by 2 bases, with 13 bases of the junction left unmatched. The repertoire was sequenced with immunoSEQ multiplex PCR; TCRdb's copy has only in-frame clones and lacks some. The data show about 56,000 clones, more than 70% seen once. The sample is drawn from a study of blood T cell repertoires in COVID-19. This clonotype originated in a human donor in a cohort sampled during active COVID-19. J is TRBJ1-2 and V is TRBV10-3; 7 bases fit TRBD1. Sequencing used peripheral blood. The CDR3 bases are TGTGCCACAAAAGTCGGGACAGACAGAAACTATGGCTACACCTTC. As protein: CATKVGTDRNYGYTF.